The 2 T cell receptor beta chains presented below share a single source sample, sequenced in a study of T cells in localized non-small cell lung cancer. This table comes from immunoSEQ multiplex PCR, and its TCRdb copy is limited to in-frame clones, with some not included. The sample yields about 83,000 clones, more than 70% seen once. Sequenced here: peripheral blood, sampled before any cancer treatment. Receptor source: a female donor of 60 years or more with stage I lung adenocarcinoma.

CDR3: CASSLEVRHTGELFF. CDR3 nucleotides: TGTGCCAGCAGCCTAGAAGTTCGTCACACCGGGGAGCTGTTTTTT. This chain joins TRBV7-6 and TRBJ2-2; no clear D gene. The V gene lost 5 bases and the J gene lost 3 bases, with 13 bases spanning the gap. This CDR3 region has 15 residues. In germline, CDR1 is SGHVS, CDR2 FNYEAQ.

This clone was recorded a few times. J is TRBJ2-7 and V is TRBV5-1, with TRBD1 matching over 7 bases. The germline V gene encodes CDR1 SGHRS and CDR2 YFSETQ. CDR3 length: 15 residues. V was clipped by 3 bases and J by 7 bases; unmatched bases: 13. CDR3 nucleotide sequence: TGCGCCAGCAGCTGGCGCCCAGGGGGTTCGGGGGAGCAGTACTTC. Protein sequence: CASSWRPGGSGEQYF.